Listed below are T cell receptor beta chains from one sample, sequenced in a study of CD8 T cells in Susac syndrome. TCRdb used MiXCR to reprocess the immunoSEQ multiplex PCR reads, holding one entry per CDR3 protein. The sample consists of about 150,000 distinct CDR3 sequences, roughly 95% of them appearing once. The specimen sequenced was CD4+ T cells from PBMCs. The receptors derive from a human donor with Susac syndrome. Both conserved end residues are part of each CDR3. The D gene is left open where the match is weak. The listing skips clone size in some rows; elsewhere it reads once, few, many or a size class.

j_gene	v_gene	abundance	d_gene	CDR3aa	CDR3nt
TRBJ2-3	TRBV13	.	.	CASSSSGIVDTQYF	TGTGCCAGCAGCTCAAGCGGCATCGTCGATACGCAGTATTTT
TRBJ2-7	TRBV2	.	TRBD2	CASGREGLAGGPLYEQYF	TGTGCCAGCGGTCGAGAGGGACTAGCGGGGGGGCCTCTCTACGAGCAGTACTTC
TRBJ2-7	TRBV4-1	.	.	CASSQTTGAYEQYF	TGCGCCAGCAGCCAAACAACAGGAGCCTACGAGCAGTACTTC
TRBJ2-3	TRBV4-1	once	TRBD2	CASSQALAGSTDTQYF	TGCGCCAGCAGCCAAGCGTTAGCGGGGAGCACAGATACGCAGTATTTT
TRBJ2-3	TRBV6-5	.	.	CASSYSGTTDTQYF	TGTGCCAGCAGTTACTCGGGCACCACAGATACGCAGTATTTT
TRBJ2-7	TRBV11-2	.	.	CASSHYEQYF	TGTGCCAGCAGTCACTACGAGCAGTACTTC
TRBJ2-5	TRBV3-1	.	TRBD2	CASSQDLAGGPQETQYF	TGTGCCAGCAGCCAAGATCTAGCGGGGGGACCCCAAGAGACCCAGTACTTC
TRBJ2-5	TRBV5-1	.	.	CASSLVAGMEETQYF	TGCGCCAGCAGCTTGGTGGCGGGGATGGAAGAGACCCAGTACTTC
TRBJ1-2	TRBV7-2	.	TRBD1	CASTHGGQGNGYTF	TGTGCCAGCACCCACGGGGGACAGGGAAACGGCTACACCTTC
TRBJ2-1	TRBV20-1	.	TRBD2	CSASQRESSYNEQFF	TGCAGTGCTAGCCAGCGGGAAAGCTCCTACAATGAGCAGTTCTTC
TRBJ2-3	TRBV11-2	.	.	CASSLDGGPRSTDTQYF	TGTGCCAGCAGCTTAGATGGGGGCCCAAGGAGCACAGATACGCAGTATTTT
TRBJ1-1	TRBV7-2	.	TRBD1	CASSLQGTNTEAFF	TGTGCCAGCAGCCTACAGGGGACGAACACTGAAGCTTTCTTT
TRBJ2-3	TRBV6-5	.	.	CASSQRGMVDTQYF	TGTGCCAGCAGCCAAAGGGGTATGGTAGATACGCAGTATTTT
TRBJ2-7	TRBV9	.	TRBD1	CASSVAPDRVPYEQYF	TGTGCCAGCAGCGTAGCCCCAGACAGGGTCCCCTACGAGCAGTACTTC
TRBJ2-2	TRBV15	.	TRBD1	CATSRLGQSTGELFF	TGTGCCACCAGCAGGTTGGGACAGTCCACCGGGGAGCTGTTTTTT
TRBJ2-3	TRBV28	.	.	CASRWSTDTQYF	TGTGCCAGCCGCTGGAGCACAGATACGCAGTATTTT
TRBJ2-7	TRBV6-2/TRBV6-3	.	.	CASSYSDEQYF	TGTGCCAGCAGTTACTCGGACGAGCAGTACTTC
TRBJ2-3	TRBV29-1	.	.	CSVEGTFSTDTQYF	TGCAGCGTTGAAGGGACATTTAGCACAGATACGCAGTATTTT
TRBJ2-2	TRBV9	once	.	CASSLGSTGELFF	TGTGCCAGCAGCCTGGGGAGCACCGGGGAGCTGTTTTTT
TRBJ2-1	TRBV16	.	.	CASSPWVASVEQFF	TGTGCCAGCAGCCCCTGGGTAGCGAGTGTTGAGCAGTTCTTC